These 26 T cell receptor beta chains originate from one sample sequenced in a study of response to subunit inactivated influenza vaccine. From the RT-PCR reads, TCRdb called clonotypes with MiXCR, one entry per CDR3 protein. Here the sample spans a few hundred thousand distinct CDR3 sequences, 20% to 25% being singletons. Sequences were derived from PBMCs from blood, sampled approximately 20 months after vaccination. The receptors were gathered from a man aged 45-69 years who received an inactivated influenza vaccine.

V usage is TRBV19 and J usage is TRBJ2-4; 7 bases are shared with TRBD1. The CDR3 loop spans 17 amino acids. The V gene end was trimmed by 1 base and the J gene end by 8 bases; junction bases not matched to a gene: 14. Germline V gene data show CDR1 as LNHDA and CDR2 as SQIVND (reference sequence). CDR3 protein: CASSIVYRGLPGDIQYF. The CDR3 region has the DNA TGTGCCAGTAGTATAGTCTACAGGGGCCTCCCCGGGGACATTCAGTACTTC.

This clonotype was picked up many times. V is TRBV15 and J is TRBJ1-1, with 7 bases fitting TRBD1. The CDR3 spans 12 residues. V shed 5 bases, J shed 7 bases, and the junction held 4 bases outside the gene matches. Germline loops: CDR1 LNHNV, CDR2 YYDKDF (reference sequence). Here the CDR3 DNA reads TGTGCCACCAGCTCCACAGGGGTTGAAGCTTTCTTT. This translates into CATSSTGVEAFF.

This clonotype was picked up a small number of times. The V and J genes are TRBV6-2 or TRBV6-3 and TRBJ1-4, with a tentative D call TRBD1 (6 bases). V was trimmed by 2 bases and J by 0 bases, leaving 10 bases between them. The CDR3 spans 16 residues. Germline CDR1 reads MNHEY; CDR2 reads SVGEGT. The chain's CDR3 is CASSYRRGATNEKLFF. DNA of the CDR3: TGTGCCAGCAGTTACAGGAGGGGGGCAACTAATGAAAAACTGTTTTTT.

This clonotype has a handful of counts. The chain employs TRBV7-2 and TRBJ2-7, with D uncertain. Looked up from germline, CDR1 is SGHTA and CDR2 is FQGNSA. Trimming shortened V by 3 bases and J by 0 bases, and 6 bases separated the two germline ends. The CDR3 runs 13 residues. The CDR3 loop reads CASSFASSYEQYF. The CDR3 DNA reads as TGTGCCAGCAGCTTCGCTAGCTCCTACGAGCAGTACTTC.

The table lists this clonotype with a few counts. V and J are TRBV30 and TRBJ1-3; D is perhaps TRBD1 (5 bases). The CDR3 extends over 14 amino acids. Germline CDR1 reads GTSNPN; CDR2 reads SVGIG (reference sequence). Trimming took off 2 bases at V and 2 bases at J, with 10 bases between the two ends. The CDR3 spells CAWSWGLTGNTIYF. The DNA of the CDR3 is TGTGCCTGGAGTTGGGGACTGACTGGAAACACCATATATTTT.

The CDR3 DNA follows: TGTGCCAGCAGTATTACGCAGGGGGCCCTGAACACTGAAGCTTTCTTT. Translation gives CASSITQGALNTEAFF. The chain combines TRBV27 with TRBJ1-1; TRBD1 matches at 8 bases. The CDR3 runs to 16 residues. Trimming removed 5 bases from V and 0 bases from J; junction bases left unmatched: 8. Germline assignment: CDR1 MNHEY and CDR2 SMNVEV (reference sequence).

The chain has TRBV20-1 and TRBJ2-7; D may be TRBD1 or TRBD2 (8 bases each). The CDR3 contains 15 residues. V dropped 5 bases and J dropped 0 bases, with 17 bases sitting between them. The germline CDR1 and CDR2 sequences are DFQATT and SNEGSKA (reference sequence). The CDR3, as DNA: TGCAGTGCTGGGACAGGCCGGGGGGGCTCCTACGAGCAGTACTTC. Protein: CSAGTGRGGSYEQYF.

There are a few counts of this clonotype. The J gene is TRBJ2-7, the V gene TRBV3-1, with D maybe TRBD2 (6 bases). The CDR3 consists of 16 residues. The V gene's germline CDR1 is LGHDT and CDR2 YNNKEL (reference sequence). Trimming removed 1 base from V and 1 base from J, with 14 bases in between. The CDR3 coding sequence is TGTGCCAGCAGCCAAGTCATTAGCGGTCATTCCTACGAGCAGTACTTC. Protein: CASSQVISGHSYEQYF.

The CDR3 protein is CASRQTGGSSPLHF. In DNA, the CDR3 is TGTGCCAGCAGGCAGACAGGGGGGTCTTCACCCCTCCACTTT. The chain is built from TRBV25-1 and TRBJ1-6; 9 bases match TRBD1. Germline V gives CDR1 MGHDK, CDR2 SYGVNS. The CDR3 is 14 residues long. V lost 6 bases to trimming and J lost 9 bases; unmatched junction nucleotides: 6.

This clonotype came up a few times. J is TRBJ2-1 and V is TRBV2, with 8 nucleotides matching TRBD1. The CDR3 is 14 residues long. Germline V CDR1 and CDR2: SNHLY, FYNNEI. Unmatched junction bases numbered 6, after V lost 6 bases and J lost 5 bases. The CDR3 DNA sequence: TGTGCCAGCAGCGGAGACAGGGGAGACAATGAGCAGTTCTTC. Its protein is CASSGDRGDNEQFF.

This clonotype was counted at least ten times. This sequence joins TRBV20-1 and TRBJ1-5, with a possible D match to TRBD1 (5 bases). Germline CDR1 and CDR2: DFQATT and SNEGSKA (reference sequence). The CDR3 totals 14 residues. V was shortened by 2 bases and J by 9 bases, with 17 bases between the two germline ends. The CDR3 loop is CSARPAGQIGPQHF. CDR3 bases: TGCAGTGCTAGACCAGCGGGGCAAATCGGGCCCCAGCATTTT.

The rearrangement joins TRBV28 to TRBJ2-3, with a possible D match to TRBD1 (5 bases). The CDR3 loop spans 15 amino acids. Germline values: CDR1 MDHEN, CDR2 SYDVKM. The V end was cut by 6 bases, the J end by 3 bases, with 16 bases between. For the CDR3, the DNA is TGTGCCAGCAGCCCCCGAGGACATCAGACAGATACGCAGTATTTT. It codes for CASSPRGHQTDTQYF.

This clonotype was counted a few times. The genes are TRBV3-1 and TRBJ2-3; 7 bases fit TRBD2. CDR1 and CDR2 from the germline V gene are LGHDT and YNNKEL (reference sequence). Trimming removed 0 bases from V and 7 bases from J; junction bases left unmatched: 13. The CDR3 totals 17 residues. As DNA, the CDR3 is TGTGCCAGCAGCCAAGATCCGGGGGGAGCTGCACAAAATACGCAGTATTTT. Translating it yields CASSQDPGGAAQNTQYF.

There are a few counts of this clonotype. The rearrangement joins TRBV15 to TRBJ1-1; D is unresolved. The CDR3 contains 13 residues. V shed 1 base and J shed 5 bases, with 8 bases lying between them. Per germline, CDR1 LNHNV and CDR2 YYDKDF (reference sequence). CDR3 sequence: CATSRVGVTEAFF. The CDR3 DNA is TGTGCCACCAGCAGAGTTGGGGTAACTGAAGCTTTCTTT.

The chain couples TRBV10-3 to TRBJ2-5; no reliable D call. This CDR3 has 17 amino acids. Germline V gene sequence: CDR1 ENHRY, CDR2 SYGVKD. Trimming removed 2 bases from V and 4 bases from J, with 20 bases in between. CDR3 loop: CAISEPNSPRMGETQYF. The CDR3, as DNA: TGTGCCATCAGTGAGCCGAATTCGCCCCGAATGGGAGAGACCCAGTACTTC.

This clonotype was seen only a few times. The chain is built from TRBV5-1 and TRBJ1-1; TRBD1 agrees at 8 bases. This CDR3 has 14 residues. Trimming cost V 5 bases and J 5 bases; bases outside gene matches: 8. Per germline, CDR1 SGHRS and CDR2 YFSETQ. CDR3: CASRRQGLDTEAFF. In nucleotides, the CDR3 is TGCGCCAGCAGAAGACAGGGGCTGGATACTGAAGCTTTCTTT.

This clonotype was observed a few times. This sequence joins TRBV29-1 and TRBJ2-1; 10 bases match TRBD2. The CDR3 sequence is 18 residues long. V lost 1 base, J lost 3 bases, and 12 bases stayed unmatched. Germline V CDR1 and CDR2: SQVTM, ANQGSEA. CDR3 DNA: TGCAGCGTTGAAGCCCACCTAGCGGGAGTCCCTATCTACAATGAGCAGTTCTTC. Protein product: CSVEAHLAGVPIYNEQFF.

This clonotype was detected a few times. J is TRBJ2-7 and V is TRBV4-2; TRBD1 is a possible D gene (6 bases). CDR1 LGHNA and CDR2 YNFKEQ come from the germline V gene. This CDR3 contains 17 residues. Trimming left V 0 bases short and J 0 bases short, with 15 bases between. CDR3 sequence: CASSQEGADILSYEQYF. CDR3 coding DNA: TGTGCCAGCAGCCAAGAGGGGGCGGACATTCTCTCCTACGAGCAGTACTTC.

DNA for the CDR3: TGCAGTGCAAGTCCGACAGGGCCGCTATCAATCCTCCACTTT. Its protein is CSASPTGPLSILHF. This chain connects TRBV20-1 to TRBJ1-6; TRBD1 agrees at 7 bases. Germline CDR1 and CDR2: DFQATT and SNEGSKA (reference sequence). Trimming took 6 bases from V and 15 from J; bases not matched to a gene: 17. The CDR3 spans 14 residues.

This clonotype was counted ten times or more. J is TRBJ2-1 and V is TRBV6-5; 8 bases are a match to TRBD1. The CDR3 length is 16 residues. V was pared by 5 bases and J by 2 bases, with 8 bases of the junction left unmatched. Germline V gene lookup returns CDR1 MNHEY and CDR2 SVGAGI. The CDR3 reads CASSLDRGYPYNEQFF. The CDR3 DNA follows: TGTGCCAGCAGTCTCGACAGGGGCTACCCCTACAATGAGCAGTTCTTC.

V usage is TRBV29-1 and J usage is TRBJ1-4, with D tentatively TRBD1 (6 bases). CDR1 SQVTM and CDR2 ANQGSEA come from the germline V gene. This CDR3 is 15 amino acids long. V dropped 5 bases and J dropped 3 bases, with 16 bases sitting between them. CDR3 amino acids: CSVRMTGGSNEKLFF. Here the CDR3 DNA reads TGCAGCGTTCGAATGACAGGAGGGTCTAATGAAAAACTGTTTTTT.

This clonotype was detected many times. The chain joins TRBV28 to TRBJ2-7, with 7 bases aligning to TRBD2. The germline gives CDR1 MDHEN, CDR2 SYDVKM. The trim removed 3 bases at V and 4 bases at J, leaving 15 bases unmatched. This CDR3 comprises 17 residues. The CDR3 nucleotides are TGTGCCAGCAGTTTGATCTATTTGGGGGAGGGCCCTTACGAGCAGTACTTC. It yields the protein CASSLIYLGEGPYEQYF.

This rearrangement joins TRBV4-3 to TRBJ2-1, with 8 bases identical to TRBD2. The CDR3 is 18 residues long. The V segment lost 1 base and the J segment 10 bases; nucleotides outside the gene matches: 18. Germline CDR1 and CDR2: LGHNA and YSLEER. DNA of the CDR3: TGCGCCAGCAGCCAAGGCCTAGCGGGCAGCCAGCCCCTCATAGAGCAGTTCTTC. It specifies CASSQGLAGSQPLIEQFF.

The genes are TRBV10-3 and TRBJ2-1; D is unresolved. The V gene lost 4 bases and the J gene lost 10 bases, with 20 bases spanning the gap. CDR3 length: 15 residues. The V gene's germline CDR1 is ENHRY and CDR2 SYGVKD. The CDR3 loop reads CAISGGNLYNGEQFF. CDR3 in DNA: TGTGCCATCAGTGGTGGGAACCTCTACAATGGGGAGCAGTTCTTC.

In its sample, this clonotype was seen many times. V usage is TRBV28 and J usage is TRBJ1-2, with D unclear. The CDR3 is 12 residues long. The V end was cut by 5 bases, the J end by 1 base, with 5 bases between. The germline V gene encodes CDR1 MDHEN and CDR2 SYDVKM. CDR3 DNA: TGTGCCAGCAGTCGGGGTAACTATGGCTACACCTTC. Amino acid sequence: CASSRGNYGYTF.

This clonotype was counted a few times. This chain connects TRBV7-9 to TRBJ2-1; 7 nucleotides line up with TRBD2. Germline V gives CDR1 SEHNR, CDR2 FQNEAQ (reference sequence). This CDR3 spans 17 amino acids. V was pared by 0 bases and J by 7 bases, with 12 bases of the junction left unmatched. CDR3 coding DNA: TGTGCCAGCAGCTTAGCGATCGGGGCGGGAGTTTCAAATGAGCAGTTCTTC. It yields the protein CASSLAIGAGVSNEQFF.